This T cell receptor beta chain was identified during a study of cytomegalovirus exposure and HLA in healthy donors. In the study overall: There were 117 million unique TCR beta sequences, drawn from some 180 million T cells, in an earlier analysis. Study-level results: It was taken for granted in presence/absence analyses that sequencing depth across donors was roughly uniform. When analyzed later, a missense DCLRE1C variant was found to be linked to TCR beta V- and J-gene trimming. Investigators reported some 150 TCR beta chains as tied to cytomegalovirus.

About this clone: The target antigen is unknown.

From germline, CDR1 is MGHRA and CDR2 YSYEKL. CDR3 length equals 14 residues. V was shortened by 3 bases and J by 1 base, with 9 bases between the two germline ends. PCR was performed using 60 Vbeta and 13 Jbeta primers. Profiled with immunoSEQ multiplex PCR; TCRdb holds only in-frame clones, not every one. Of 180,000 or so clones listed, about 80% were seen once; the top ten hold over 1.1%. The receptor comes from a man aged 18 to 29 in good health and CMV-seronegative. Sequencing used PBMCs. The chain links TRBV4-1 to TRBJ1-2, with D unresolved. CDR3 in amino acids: CASSQIHLNYGYTF. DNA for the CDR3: TGCGCCAGCAGCCAGATACACCTTAACTATGGCTACACCTTC.